The 15 T cell receptor beta chains below all came from one sample that was sequenced in a study of blood T cell repertoires in COVID-19 (dated by TCRdb to about 2020). The library was made by the immunoSEQ multiplex PCR assay. TCRdb obtained this table from immuneACCESS and retained in-frame rearrangements with V and J assigned. These tables miss some clones; where compared with another copy, unresolved V genes account for less than half of the shortfall, and the remainder is unexplained. In this sample the table shows approximately 22,000 clones, approximately 78% of which occur a single time. About 9.4% of the sample is in the top ten clones. The sequenced sample was peripheral blood. The receptors originated from a human donor in a cohort sampled during active COVID-19.

The chain has TRBV2 and TRBJ1-6; 7 bases align to TRBD1. Trimming took 6 bases from V and 7 from J; bases not matched to a gene: 6. The CDR3 is 14 residues long. CDR1 is SNHLY and CDR2 is FYNNEI in the germline V gene. The CDR3 sequence is CASRQTGSNSPLHF. CDR3 in DNA: TGTGCCAGCAGACAGACAGGGTCGAATTCACCCCTCCACTTT.

In the case of this clone: Other DNA sequences in this sample translate to the same CDR3. The V and J genes are TRBV9 and TRBJ2-7; 12 bases map to TRBD2. Germline V CDR1 and CDR2: SGDLS, YYNGEE. V was pared by 4 bases and J by 6 bases, with 8 bases of the junction left unmatched. The CDR3 consists of 15 residues. The CDR3: CASSLSTSGGSEQYF. In nucleotides, the CDR3 is TGTGCCAGCAGCCTATCGACTAGCGGGGGCTCCGAGCAGTACTTC.

The gene calls are TRBV5-6 and TRBJ2-1; TRBD1 aligns across 7 bases. The V gene end was trimmed by 2 bases and the J gene end by 2 bases; junction bases not matched to a gene: 7. The CDR3 is made up of 16 amino acids. Germline V lookup: CDR1 SGHDT, CDR2 YYEEEE. This CDR3 reads CASSLRTGFAYNEQFF. The CDR3 DNA sequence: TGTGCCAGCAGCTTACGGACAGGTTTTGCCTACAATGAGCAGTTCTTC.

The chain couples TRBV24-1 to TRBJ2-1, with D possibly being TRBD2 (6 bases). The length of the CDR3 is 16 residues. Trimming took 4 bases from V and 4 from J, leaving 16 bases between them. Germline V gene sequence: CDR1 KGHDR, CDR2 SFDVKD. The CDR3, as DNA: TGTGCCACCAGTGAAGCCCGGAGGGCCGGGTACAATGAGCAGTTCTTC. Translated: CATSEARRAGYNEQFF.

The rearrangement uses TRBV5-4 and TRBJ2-5; 8 nucleotides match TRBD1. Germline V gives CDR1 SGHNT, CDR2 YYREEE (reference sequence). This CDR3 region has 13 residues. V lost 7 bases, J lost 4 bases, and 6 bases stayed unmatched. CDR3 in amino acids: CASLDRERETQYF. The CDR3 nucleotides read TGTGCCAGCCTGGACAGGGAGCGAGAGACCCAGTACTTC.

The chain links TRBV5-8 to TRBJ1-2, with D possibly TRBD1 on 6 matching bases. Germline CDR1 is SGHTS and CDR2 is YDEGEE. Trimming removed 7 bases from V and 4 bases from J, with 20 bases in between. The CDR3 is 15 amino acids. The CDR3 DNA follows: TGTGCCAGCTTCCACCATTCAGGGGATACCTATGGCTACACCTTC. Its protein is CASFHHSGDTYGYTF.

This clone came up once. The rearrangement uses TRBV6-1 and TRBJ2-3; D perhaps matches TRBD1 (5 bases). The length of the CDR3 is 13 residues. Germline V gene lookup returns CDR1 MNHNS and CDR2 SASEGT. Trimming removed 3 bases from V and 4 bases from J, with 8 bases in between. The CDR3 loop reads CASSDRVPDTQYF. The CDR3 coding sequence is TGTGCCAGCAGTGACAGGGTCCCAGATACGCAGTATTTT.

This clone was seen only a few times. The chain links TRBV2 to TRBJ2-7, with 7 bases lining up with TRBD2. In germline, CDR1 is SNHLY, CDR2 FYNNEI. The J segment lost 3 bases and the V segment lost 8 bases, leaving 7 bases of the junction unmatched. The CDR3 extends over 13 amino acids. DNA of the CDR3: TGTGCCAGCTCTTCTCAGCGGGGCTACGAGCAGTACTTC. Amino acids: CASSSQRGYEQYF.

This chain uses TRBV7-7 with TRBJ2-1, with TRBD2 identical over 11 bases. Trimming removed 5 bases from V and 3 bases from J; junction bases left unmatched: 6. Germline V CDR1 and CDR2: SSHAT, FNYEAQ (reference sequence). The CDR3 runs to 16 residues. CDR3 nucleotides: TGTGCCAGCAGCCCCGGGACTAGCGGCTTCTACAATGAGCAGTTCTTC. Its protein is CASSPGTSGFYNEQFF.

The chain carries TRBV19 and TRBJ2-3; 9 bases are shared with TRBD2. There are 16 residues in the CDR3. Trimming removed 4 bases from V and 0 bases from J; junction bases left unmatched: 5. The germline CDR1 and CDR2 sequences are LNHDA and SQIVND (reference sequence). CDR3 sequence (DNA): TGTGCCAGTAGTACCGCTAGCGGGGCTAGCACAGATACGCAGTATTTT. It codes for CASSTASGASTDTQYF.

CDR3 protein: CASSEAGRAQETQYF. The DNA of the CDR3 is TGTGCCAGCAGTGAAGCCGGGAGGGCTCAGGAGACCCAGTACTTC. The rearrangement uses TRBV25-1 and TRBJ2-5; 8 bases align to TRBD2. CDR1 is MGHDK, CDR2 SYGVNS, per germline. The trim removed 2 bases at V and 5 bases at J, leaving 7 bases unmatched. The CDR3 contains 15 residues. Full variable domain (outside the CDR3, taken from reference TRBV25-1 and TRBJ2-5): EADIYQTPRYLVIGTGKKITLECSQTMGHDKMYWYQQDPGMELHLIHYSYGVNSTEKGDLSSESTVSRIRTEHFPLTLESARPSHTSQYLCASSEAGRAQETQYFGPGTRLLVL.

As DNA, the CDR3 is TGTGCCAGCAGTCAGGGGGCAAGGAGCACTGAAGCTTTCTTT. Translated: CASSQGARSTEAFF. V and J are TRBV28 and TRBJ1-1; 8 nucleotides line up with TRBD1. CDR3 length: 14 amino acids. The germline V gene has CDR1 MDHEN and CDR2 SYDVKM. The V gene end was trimmed by 5 bases and the J gene end by 4 bases; junction bases not matched to a gene: 6. The full variable domain, completed using reference TRBV28 and TRBJ1-1, is DVKVTQSSRYLVKRTGEKVFLECVQDMDHENMFWYRQDPGLGLRLIYFSYDVKMKEKGDIPEGYSVSREKKERFSLILESASTNQTSMYLCASSQGARSTEAFFGQGTRLTVV.

This clone was counted once. CDR3 nucleotide sequence: TGCGCCAGCAGCCAAGTGATCGCAGGAAGGGGCTACACCTTC. This encodes CASSQVIAGRGYTF. The V and J genes are TRBV4-3 and TRBJ1-2; D is undetermined. Germline CDR1 LGHNA, CDR2 YSLEER. The CDR3 is 14 residues long. V dropped 1 base and J dropped 8 bases, with 14 bases sitting between them.

The chain is built from TRBV6-2 or TRBV6-3 and TRBJ1-5; weak D call: TRBD1 (6 bases). Trimming pared 6 bases from V and 4 bases from J, leaving 10 bases between. From germline, CDR1 is MNHEY and CDR2 SVGEGT. The CDR3 length is 13 residues. The CDR3 sequence: CASSLQGNQPQHF. The CDR3 DNA is TGTGCCAGCAGCCTCCAGGGGAATCAGCCCCAGCATTTT.

V is TRBV9 and J is TRBJ2-2; 9 positions agree with TRBD1. There are 18 residues in the CDR3. Germline V lookup: CDR1 SGDLS, CDR2 YYNGEE. V trimming: 3 bases; J trimming: 2 bases; junction bases outside the gene matches: 11. The CDR3 here is CASSGPGQGSFNTGELFF. DNA of the CDR3: TGTGCCAGCAGCGGGCCGGGACAGGGTTCGTTTAACACCGGGGAGCTGTTTTTT.